One sample yielded the 14 T cell receptor beta chains listed below, sequenced in a study of regulatory T cells in long-lasting Graves disease. Arm-PCR of CDR3 regions with iRepertoire HTBI primers generated TCR beta libraries. TCRdb re-called the multiplex PCR reads with MiXCR, one entry per CDR3 protein. The sample lists 350,000 to 500,000 distinct CDR3 sequences, 16% occurring once. Noted time point: newly diagnosed GD, antithyroid drugs for less than 3 months. RNA from PBMCs was the source of the TCR library. Another study also made use of these data, one on T cells in Graves' hyperthyroidism and ophthalmopathy.

Sequences were derived from peripheral blood mononuclear cells (PBMCs), sampled at new diagnosis, from a patient treated with antithyroid drugs. The receptors come from a woman aged 18-29 years with Graves disease.

The rearrangement joins TRBV5-1 to TRBJ2-1; D gene ambiguous. CDR1 is SGHRS and CDR2 is YFSETQ in the germline V gene. The CDR3 consists of 13 residues. V lost 1 base and J lost 6, with 8 bases in between. CDR3 nucleotides: TGCGCCAGCAGCTTGATCCGTAGCAATGAGCAGTTCTTC. This gives the protein CASSLIRSNEQFF. The whole variable domain, filled in from reference TRBV5-1 and TRBJ2-1, reads KAGVTQTPRYLIKTRGQQVTLSCSPISGHRSVSWYQQTPGQGLQFLFEYFSETQRNKGNFPGRFSGRQFSNSRSEMNVSTLELGDSALYLCASSLIRSNEQFFGPGTRLTVL.

This clonotype was seen only a few times. This chain uses TRBV29-1 with TRBJ1-1; the D is unclear. CDR1 and CDR2 from the germline V gene are SQVTM and ANQGSEA. The CDR3 loop spans 13 amino acids. Trimming stripped 3 bases from V and 0 bases from J, with 8 bases between. CDR3 in DNA: TGCAGCGTTGAGAGTGGTATGAACACTGAAGCTTTCTTT. It translates to CSVESGMNTEAFF.

This clonotype was detected ten times or more. V usage is TRBV29-1 and J usage is TRBJ2-5, with D possibly being TRBD2 (7 bases). CDR3 size: 14 residues. The germline CDR1 and CDR2 sequences are SQVTM and ANQGSEA. Trimming shortened V by 6 bases and J by 4 bases, and 18 bases separated the two germline ends. CDR3 nucleotides: TGCAGCGTCGAGAGGGGGGGGGCAGGAGAGACCCAGTACTTC. This sequence encodes CSVERGGAGETQYF.

The CDR3 spells CASSPRAGGGYNEQFF. For the CDR3, the DNA is TGTGCCAGCAGCCCGCGGGCGGGAGGTGGCTACAATGAGCAGTTCTTC. The genes are TRBV7-3 and TRBJ2-1; 8 positions agree with TRBD2. V gave up 5 bases and J gave up 3 bases; unmatched junction bases: 9. CDR3 length: 16 amino acids. Germline CDR1 SGHTA, CDR2 FQGTGA.

The chain combines TRBV9 with TRBJ2-3; TRBD2 matches 11 bases. Per germline, CDR1 SGDLS and CDR2 YYNGEE. J lost 2 bases, V lost 4 bases, and 6 bases had no gene match. The CDR3 loop spans 16 amino acids. The CDR3 nucleotides are TGTGCCAGCAGCCCAAGACTAGCGGGAATCACAGATACGCAGTATTTT. Its protein product is CASSPRLAGITDTQYF.

With regard to this clonotype: A read error may be the cause here, since a much bigger clone is one base away. The J gene is TRBJ2-1, the V gene TRBV20-1, with 12 bases identical to TRBD2. Germline-derived CDR1 and CDR2 are DFQATT and SNEGSKA (reference sequence). The length of the CDR3 is 14 residues. The DNA of the CDR3 is TGCAGTGCGTCTAGCGGGAGGGTCTACAATGAGCAGCTCTTC. Translation gives CSASSGRVYNEQLF.

This clonotype appeared many times. CDR3 in DNA: TGTGCCAGCAGCCCGACAGCATTGCCCTACGAGCAGTACTTC. Translating gives CASSPTALPYEQYF. This rearrangement joins TRBV7-9 to TRBJ2-7; a possible D gene is TRBD1 (5 bases). The CDR3 length is 14 residues. Germline values: CDR1 SEHNR, CDR2 FQNEAQ (reference sequence). V lost 5 bases, J lost 2 bases, and 13 bases lay in between.

This clonotype was seen a few times. The rearrangement joins TRBV20-1 to TRBJ1-6, with D perhaps TRBD1 (5 bases). CDR1 and CDR2 (germline): DFQATT, SNEGSKA (reference sequence). This CDR3 comprises 14 residues. Trimming stripped 4 bases from V and 5 bases from J, with 12 bases between. The CDR3 DNA follows: TGCAGTGCTACCCAGACAGCGAATAATTCACCCCTCCACTTT. It yields the protein CSATQTANNSPLHF.

The chain links TRBV25-1 to TRBJ1-1; TRBD1 matches at 7 bases. The CDR3 runs to 13 residues. From germline, CDR1 is MGHDK and CDR2 SYGVNS. V was pared by 2 bases and J by 12 bases, with 9 bases of the junction left unmatched. The CDR3 region has the DNA TGTGCCAGCAGTGAACCGACAGGGTTTCGAACTTTCTTT. Translated, it gives CASSEPTGFRTFF. The full variable domain, rest sourced from reference TRBV25-1 and TRBJ1-1, is EADIYQTPRYLVIGTGKKITLECSQTMGHDKMYWYQQDPGMELHLIHYSYGVNSTEKGDLSSESTVSRIRTEHFPLTLESARPSHTSQYLCASSEPTGFRTFFGQGTRLTVV.

The chain uses TRBV14 and TRBJ1-5, with unresolved D. This CDR3 region has 14 residues. V lost 2 bases, J lost 4 bases, and 9 bases lay in between. In germline, CDR1 is SGHDN, CDR2 FVKESK. The DNA for the CDR3 is TGTGCCAGCAGCCAAACCGGGCTAAATCAGCCCCAGCATTTT. Amino acid sequence: CASSQTGLNQPQHF.

There are a few counts of this clonotype. The V gene is TRBV19, the J gene TRBJ1-5; 7 nucleotides agree with TRBD1. The CDR3 runs 15 residues. The V segment lost 3 bases and the J segment 4 bases; nucleotides outside the gene matches: 6. CDR1 and CDR2 (germline): LNHDA, SQIVND (reference sequence). The CDR3 spells CASSIRGRGNQPQHF. The DNA of the CDR3 is TGTGCCAGTAGTATTCGAGGCAGGGGGAATCAGCCCCAGCATTTT.

Ten or more counts support this clonotype. This chain joins TRBV6-1 and TRBJ2-3; weak D call: TRBD2 (6 bases). V dropped 10 bases and J dropped 1 base, with 12 bases sitting between them. CDR1 and CDR2 (germline): MNHNS, SASEGT. The CDR3 totals 13 residues. The CDR3 loop is CATGRDGTDTQYF. The CDR3 coding sequence is TGTGCCACCGGGCGGGACGGCACAGATACGCAGTATTTT.

The rearrangement joins TRBV15 to TRBJ2-1, with TRBD1 matching over 7 bases. Germline CDR1 LNHNV, CDR2 YYDKDF (reference sequence). J gave up 6 bases and V 2 bases, and 7 bases lay outside the gene matches. The CDR3 runs 15 residues. The CDR3 DNA follows: TGTGCCACCAGCAGACAGGGGGAAGGGAGCAATGAGCAGTTCTTC. Translated, it gives CATSRQGEGSNEQFF.

This clonotype has ten or more counts. The chain carries TRBV28 and TRBJ2-7; 7 bases line up with TRBD1. There are 15 residues in the CDR3. Looked up from germline, CDR1 is MDHEN and CDR2 is SYDVKM. V was pared by 5 bases and J by 4 bases, with 11 bases of the junction left unmatched. CDR3 protein: CASSTIETGKYEQYF. In DNA form, the CDR3 reads TGTGCCAGCAGTACTATAGAGACAGGGAAGTACGAGCAGTACTTC.